Below, 32 T cell receptor beta chains from the same sample are listed, as sequenced in a study of blood T cells in healthy people across ages. The use of a sample-barcoded 5' primer and a J-beta primer mix characterized a second PCR of roughly 6 to 11 cycles. TCRdb independently ran MiXCR on the 5' RACE reads; one entry per CDR3 protein. The sample yields about a million distinct CDR3 sequences, less than 45% seen once. Sequences were obtained from blood. Receptor source: a man younger than 35 in good health.

This clonotype was counted a few times. The genes are TRBV20-1 and TRBJ2-5, with 12 bases that match TRBD2. V lost 0 bases and J lost 5; bases outside the gene matches: 13. The CDR3 runs to 18 residues. Germline CDR1 DFQATT, CDR2 SNEGSKA (reference sequence). The CDR3 loop is CSARDPGSSGGAMETQYF. The CDR3 DNA follows: TGCAGTGCTAGAGATCCGGGTTCTAGCGGGGGGGCTATGGAGACCCAGTACTTC.

As to this clonotype: Compared with germline, one end of the junction differs, possibly owing to a read error. V gene TRBV6-5 combines with J gene TRBJ2-7; weak D call: TRBD1 (5 bases). This CDR3 has 14 amino acids. Per germline, CDR1 MNHEY and CDR2 SVGAGI. The CDR3 bases are TGTGCCGGCAGTTATAGACGTCAGGGCTACGAGCAGTACTTC. This gives the protein CAGSYRRQGYEQYF.

V is TRBV7-9 and J is TRBJ1-4, with a weak D call TRBD1 (6 bases). CDR1 SEHNR and CDR2 FQNEAQ come from the germline V gene (reference sequence). The CDR3 runs 15 residues. V lost 6 bases and J lost 4, with 15 bases in between. The CDR3 coding sequence is TGTGCCAGCAGTTTTACAGGGTCAGATAATGAAAAACTGTTTTTT. This codes for CASSFTGSDNEKLFF.

This clonotype was observed a few times. The chain combines TRBV9 with TRBJ2-1; the D is unclear. Trimming cost V 0 bases and J 7 bases, with 8 bases left between them. Germline loops: CDR1 SGDLS, CDR2 YYNGEE. This CDR3 is 13 amino acids long. The CDR3 spells CASSVGTTNEQFF. The DNA of the CDR3 is TGTGCCAGCAGCGTAGGGACCACAAATGAGCAGTTCTTC.

This chain links TRBV11-2 with TRBJ2-3; D is uncertain. Germline CDR1 and CDR2: SGHAT and FQNNGV. V lost 0 bases to trimming and J lost 4 bases, with 14 bases between them. The CDR3 has 16 residues. CDR3 residues: CASSLESLPPADTQYF. CDR3 DNA: TGTGCCAGCAGCTTAGAGTCCCTACCCCCCGCAGATACGCAGTATTTT.

The rearrangement uses TRBV13 and TRBJ2-1; 7 positions match TRBD1. Germline loops: CDR1 PRHDT, CDR2 FYEKMQ (reference sequence). The CDR3 length is 16 residues. V gave up 6 bases and J gave up 4 bases; unmatched junction bases: 12. CDR3 region: CASSWVTGKSYNEQFF. CDR3 nucleotides: TGTGCCAGCAGTTGGGTGACAGGGAAGTCTTACAATGAGCAGTTCTTC.

The rearrangement uses TRBV12-3 or TRBV12-4 and TRBJ2-7; D may correspond to TRBD1 or TRBD2 (6 bases each). CDR3 length equals 12 residues. Deletions cut 7 bases from V and 3 bases from J, with 10 bases between. CDR3 bases: TGTGCCAGCACCGAGGGGGGCTACGAGCAGTACTTC. This sequence encodes CASTEGGYEQYF.

The chain is built from TRBV4-1 and TRBJ2-7; D remains ambiguous. This CDR3 is 14 amino acids long. Germline lookup yields CDR1 MGHRA and CDR2 YSYEKL. V was cut by 1 base and J by 0 bases, with 7 bases left in between. The CDR3 sequence: CASSQVRSSYEQYF. CDR3 in DNA: TGCGCCAGCAGCCAAGTGCGCAGCTCCTACGAGCAGTACTTC.

The chain is built from TRBV6-6 and TRBJ2-7; possibly TRBD1 for D (5 bases). Between the trimmed V and J ends, which lost 2 bases and 3 bases, there was a span of 11 bases. The CDR3 runs to 14 residues. Germline CDR1 reads MNHNY; CDR2 reads SVGAGI (reference sequence). The CDR3 nucleotides are TGTGCCAGCAGTTACGAGACAGTTGGCTACGAGCAGTACTTC. This gives the protein CASSYETVGYEQYF.

This chain links TRBV2 with TRBJ2-7; no clear D. This CDR3 contains 12 residues. V was shortened by 8 bases and J by 3 bases, with 11 bases between the two germline ends. Germline lookup yields CDR1 SNHLY and CDR2 FYNNEI. CDR3 loop: CASDALDYEQYF. CDR3 bases: TGTGCCAGCGACGCTTTGGACTACGAGCAGTACTTC.

This clonotype was seen more than once but under ten times. As DNA, the CDR3 is TGTGCCAGCACCACAACCCCCCGGGAGACCCAGTACTTC. It is translated as CASTTTPRETQYF. This chain connects TRBV28 to TRBJ2-7; D remains ambiguous. The J call could be wrong; TRBJ2-5 is a better fit for the DNA end. Per the germline V gene, CDR1 is MDHEN and CDR2 is SYDVKM. This CDR3 is built from 13 residues.

Concerning this clonotype: A much larger clone differs from this one at a single base, so this may be a read error. V and J are TRBV7-9 and TRBJ1-2, with D unclear. V was clipped by 4 bases and J by 6 bases, with 18 bases between them. The V gene's germline CDR1 is SEHNR and CDR2 FQNEAQ (reference sequence). The CDR3 covers 15 residues. CDR3 residues: CASSSEERRNDGYTF. The CDR3 DNA reads as TGTGCCAGCAGCTCAGAGGAAAGGAGAAACGATGGCTACACCTTC.

The rearrangement uses TRBV5-1 and TRBJ1-5, with TRBD1 matching over 7 bases. Trimming at V came to 2 bases and at J to 6 bases, leaving 2 bases not matched to a gene. The CDR3 consists of 13 residues. Looked up from germline, CDR1 is SGHRS and CDR2 is YFSETQ. CDR3 in amino acids: CASSFAGGQPQHF. The CDR3 DNA sequence: TGCGCCAGCAGCTTCGCAGGGGGTCAGCCCCAGCATTTT.

A few counts support this clonotype. This chain links TRBV12-3 or TRBV12-4 with TRBJ2-5; D is possibly TRBD1 (5 bases). V lost 3 bases and J lost 5, with 10 bases in between. This CDR3 spans 13 amino acids. CDR3 region: CASSFGATETQYF. Here the CDR3 DNA reads TGTGCCAGCAGTTTTGGGGCTACGGAGACCCAGTACTTC.

CDR3 nucleotide sequence: TGCAGTGCTAGACGTCCAGACAGGGGGCAAAGCTATGGCTACACCTTC. Amino acid sequence: CSARRPDRGQSYGYTF. V is TRBV20-1 and J is TRBJ1-2; 10 bases fit TRBD1. The CDR3 is 16 amino acids. In germline, CDR1 is DFQATT, CDR2 SNEGSKA (reference sequence). The trim removed 2 bases at V and 4 bases at J, leaving 10 bases unmatched.

This clonotype has just a few counts. The chain links TRBV5-1 to TRBJ2-1, with 10 positions matching TRBD2. V shed 2 bases, J shed 5 bases, and the junction held 4 bases outside the gene matches. CDR1 and CDR2 (germline): SGHRS, YFSETQ. The CDR3 spans 15 residues. Written as DNA, the CDR3 is TGCGCCAGCAGCTTACTAGCGGGAACTAACAATGAGCAGTTCTTC. Translating it yields CASSLLAGTNNEQFF.

The rearrangement joins TRBV7-9 to TRBJ2-5; D is possibly TRBD1 (6 bases). CDR3 length equals 13 residues. Germline values: CDR1 SEHNR, CDR2 FQNEAQ (reference sequence). V lost 1 base, J lost 5 bases, and 8 bases lay in between. CDR3 sequence reads: CASSLGGHETQYF. CDR3 nucleotide sequence: TGTGCCAGCAGCTTAGGGGGGCACGAGACCCAGTACTTC.

This sequence joins TRBV2 and TRBJ1-1; D not resolved. V lost 6 bases to trimming and J lost 5 bases, with 7 bases between them. Per the germline V gene, CDR1 is SNHLY and CDR2 is FYNNEI. The CDR3 totals 11 residues. The CDR3 here is CASRERTEAFF. The CDR3 DNA reads TGTGCCAGCAGGGAGAGGACTGAAGCTTTCTTT.

The V and J genes are TRBV20-1 and TRBJ1-6; 7 positions agree with TRBD1. CDR1 is DFQATT and CDR2 is SNEGSKA in the germline V gene (reference sequence). Trimming took 2 bases from V and 4 from J; bases not matched to a gene: 5. The CDR3 is 15 amino acids. CDR3 residues: CSARPGQYYNSPLHF. CDR3 sequence (DNA): TGCAGTGCTAGACCGGGACAGTATTATAATTCACCCCTCCACTTT.

This clonotype was found many times. The J gene is TRBJ2-1, the V gene TRBV20-1; D call uncertain. There are 12 residues in the CDR3. Germline CDR1 DFQATT, CDR2 SNEGSKA (reference sequence). The V end was cut by 6 bases, the J end by 8 bases, with 14 bases between. The CDR3 nucleotides read TGCAGTGCCCCGCAAACGTACGATGAGCAGTTCTTC. Translation: CSAPQTYDEQFF.

This clonotype was seen a handful of times. This chain links TRBV4-1 with TRBJ1-4; a weak D match, TRBD1 (6 bases). V shed 4 bases and J shed 14 bases, with 26 bases lying between them. CDR3 length: 16 residues. CDR1 MGHRA and CDR2 YSYEKL come from the germline V gene. The CDR3 DNA follows: TGCGCCAGCAGCCTGGACAGCGCCCTCCTTTACGGAAAGCTGTTTTTT. The encoded protein is CASSLDSALLYGKLFF.

V usage is TRBV2 and J usage is TRBJ2-3; 7 positions match TRBD1. The V gene's germline CDR1 is SNHLY and CDR2 FYNNEI. CDR3 size: 14 residues. The trim removed 4 bases at V and 4 bases at J, leaving 5 bases unmatched. CDR3 in DNA: TGTGCCAGCAGTGCGGGACAGTCGGCAGATACGCAGTATTTT. This sequence encodes CASSAGQSADTQYF.

The rearrangement joins TRBV20-1 to TRBJ1-2, with TRBD1 identical over 9 bases. The CDR3 totals 14 residues. V shed 4 bases, J shed 4 bases, and the junction held 7 bases outside the gene matches. Per the germline V gene, CDR1 is DFQATT and CDR2 is SNEGSKA (reference sequence). CDR3 nucleotide sequence: TGCAGTGCTACGGGACAGGGCACAATCTATGGCTACACCTTC. Translating it yields CSATGQGTIYGYTF.

The chain is built from TRBV4-1 and TRBJ1-5, with D possibly TRBD1 on 6 matching bases. The CDR3 is 15 residues long. The germline V gene has CDR1 MGHRA and CDR2 YSYEKL. V was pared by 5 bases and J by 0 bases, with 11 bases between. The CDR3 coding sequence is TGCGCCAGCAGCGAAGGGGGGAATAGCAATCAGCCCCAGCATTTT. Translation: CASSEGGNSNQPQHF.

This chain connects TRBV12-3 or TRBV12-4 to TRBJ2-3, with TRBD2 as a possible D gene (5 bases). Trimming took 3 bases from V and 8 from J, leaving 15 bases between them. This CDR3 is built from 14 residues. CDR3 region: CASSLFGPEGTQYF. CDR3 nucleotides: TGTGCCAGCAGTTTGTTTGGGCCCGAGGGTACGCAGTATTTT.

In its sample, this clonotype was seen a few times. This chain links TRBV5-5 with TRBJ1-2; possibly TRBD1 for D (5 bases). The CDR3 covers 18 residues. Germline CDR1 SGHKS, CDR2 YYEKEE (reference sequence). V was clipped by 5 bases and J by 0 bases, with 23 bases between them. This chain's CDR3 is CASSPASFQGTANYGYTF. In DNA, the CDR3 is TGTGCCAGCAGTCCCGCATCCTTTCAAGGGACCGCTAACTATGGCTACACCTTC. Complete variable domain (other parts from reference TRBV5-5 and TRBJ1-2): DAGVTQSPTHLIKTRGQQVTLRCSPISGHKSVSWYQQVLGQGPQFIFQYYEKEERGRGNFPDRFSARQFPNYSSELNVNALLLGDSALYLCASSPASFQGTANYGYTFGSGTRLTVV.

The chain has TRBV5-1 and TRBJ1-5; D is possibly TRBD1 (5 bases). Deletions cut 6 bases from V and 3 bases from J, with 16 bases between. Germline V gene lookup returns CDR1 SGHRS and CDR2 YFSETQ. The CDR3 covers 15 residues. In nucleotides, the CDR3 is TGCGCCAGCAACTCAACCGGGGCGGCCAATCAGCCCCAGCATTTT. It encodes CASNSTGAANQPQHF.

This clonotype occurred a few times. This sequence joins TRBV20-1 and TRBJ2-7; D unclear. CDR1 DFQATT and CDR2 SNEGSKA come from the germline V gene (reference sequence). This CDR3 spans 12 amino acids. V lost 4 bases and J lost 5, with 12 bases in between. CDR3 DNA sequence: TGCAGTGCTACTGAGAATGAGAACGAGCAGTACTTC. Protein product: CSATENENEQYF.

The chain has TRBV20-1 and TRBJ2-3, with a possible D match to TRBD2 (6 bases). Germline CDR1 and CDR2: DFQATT and SNEGSKA (reference sequence). Trimming took off 4 bases at V and 5 bases at J, with 13 bases between the two ends. The CDR3 loop spans 13 amino acids. CDR3 in amino acids: CSATSVGVDTQYF. The CDR3 nucleotides are TGCAGTGCTACTAGCGTCGGGGTAGATACGCAGTATTTT.

The rearrangement joins TRBV20-1 to TRBJ1-1; no firm D call. Trimming took 3 bases from V and 0 from J, leaving 8 bases between them. The CDR3 runs to 13 residues. The germline gives CDR1 DFQATT, CDR2 SNEGSKA (reference sequence). As DNA, the CDR3 is TGCAGTGCTAGGTTCCCCATGAACACTGAAGCTTTCTTT. It specifies CSARFPMNTEAFF.

In this sample, this clonotype turned up once. The chain combines TRBV15 with TRBJ2-5, with D uncertain. CDR3 length: 12 residues. From germline, CDR1 is LNHNV and CDR2 YYDKDF (reference sequence). V lost 5 bases, J lost 11 bases, and 15 bases lay in between. The CDR3 region has the DNA TGTGCCACCAGCCTGATGGCTAGTGAGCAGTACTTC. Protein: CATSLMASEQYF.

Concerning this clonotype: One end of the junction fails to match germline, which may point to a read error. V and J are TRBV2 and TRBJ2-3; TRBD2 matches 8 bases. The CDR3 covers 14 residues. The V gene's germline CDR1 is SNHLY and CDR2 FYNNEI. CDR3 loop: CAGRTGGIGDTQYF. Here the CDR3 DNA reads TGTGCCGGCAGGACGGGGGGGATAGGGGATACGCAGTATTTT.